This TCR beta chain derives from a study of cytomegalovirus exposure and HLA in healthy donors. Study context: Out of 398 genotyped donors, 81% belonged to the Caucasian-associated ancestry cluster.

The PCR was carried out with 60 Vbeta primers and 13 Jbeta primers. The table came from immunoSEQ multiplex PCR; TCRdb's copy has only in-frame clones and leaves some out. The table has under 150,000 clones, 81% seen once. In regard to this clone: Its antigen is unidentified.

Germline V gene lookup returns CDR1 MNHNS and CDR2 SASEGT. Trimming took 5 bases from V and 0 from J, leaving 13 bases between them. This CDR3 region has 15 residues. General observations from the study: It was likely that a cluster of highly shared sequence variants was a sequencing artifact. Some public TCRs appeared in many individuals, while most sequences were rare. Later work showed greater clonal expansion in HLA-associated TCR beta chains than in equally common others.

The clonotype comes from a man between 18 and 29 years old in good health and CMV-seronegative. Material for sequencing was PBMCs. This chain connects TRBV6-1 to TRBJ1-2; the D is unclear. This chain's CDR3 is CASSQERVPNYGYTF. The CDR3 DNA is TGTGCCAGCAGTCAGGAACGCGTTCCTAACTATGGCTACACCTTC.